This TCR beta chain stems from a study of blood T cell repertoires in COVID-19. Trimming cost V 10 bases and J 3 bases, with 22 bases left between them. The CDR3 has 15 amino acids. Germline V CDR1 and CDR2: ENHRY, SYGVKD. Only in-frame clones appear in the TCRdb table, and some are missing; sequencing was by immunoSEQ multiplex PCR. This sample has roughly 230,000 clones, with approximately 85% found just once. The V and J genes are TRBV10-3 and TRBJ2-7, with D uncertain. The sample consisted of peripheral blood. The TCR comes from a man aged 50 or older with COVID-19, enrolled during active disease. The CDR3 DNA sequence: TGTGCCACCTTAAGTGGCGGCGTGGAACGCTACGAGCAGTACTTC. Translating it yields CATLSGGVERYEQYF.